This TCR beta chain was sequenced for a study of breast tumors, draining lymph nodes, adjacent tissues. The study's findings and limits: Compared with basal-like, luminal-like tumors shared significantly more repertoire with nontumor tissue. Data fit most tumor T cells coming from lymph node, expanding in tumor.

Axillary draining lymph nodes of breast cancer patients supplied the node samples. TCRdb redid the calling of the multiplex PCR reads with MiXCR, one entry per CDR3 protein. The table records some 150,000 distinct CDR3 sequences, 30% to 40% of them present only once. With respect to this clonotype: The antigen is unknown.

The CDR3 is 15 amino acids. CDR1 is SGHRS and CDR2 is YFSETQ in the germline V gene. Trimming shortened V by 6 bases and J by 4 bases, and 17 bases separated the two germline ends. The chain combines TRBV5-1 with TRBJ2-1; D is perhaps TRBD1 or TRBD2 (7 bases each). Specimen: axillary lymph node tissue. The sequence came from a female donor with breast cancer. Some clones in this sample may be carry-over from other donors' samples. Here the CDR3 reads CASIRGGGVYNEQFF. The DNA of the CDR3 is TGCGCCAGCATCAGGGGGGGGGGAGTTTACAATGAGCAGTTCTTC.